In this sample, the clone carrying this T cell receptor beta chain turned up many times. This specimen comes from a study of early T cells in non-severe SARS-CoV-2 infection. Germline V gene lookup returns CDR1 SGHAT and CDR2 FQDESV (reference sequence). V trimming: 5 bases; J trimming: 4 bases; junction bases outside the gene matches: 11. The CDR3 totals 15 residues. MiXCR, run by TCRdb on the 5' RACE reads, gives a single entry per CDR3 protein. The table records tens of thousands of distinct CDR3 sequences, 8.5% to 10% of them present only once. The clonotype was recovered from an adult who was a healthcare worker with PCR-confirmed SARS-CoV-2 infection or an uninfected control (not recorded which). The chain employs TRBV11-1 and TRBJ2-7; 7 bases map to TRBD2. The sequencing used whole blood, collected at baseline. This CDR3 is CASSPRSSGPYEQYF. The CDR3 DNA sequence: TGTGCCAGCAGCCCAAGGTCTAGCGGCCCGTACGAGCAGTACTTC.